The 25 T cell receptor beta chains presented below share a single source sample, sequenced in a study of blood T cells in healthy people across ages. Combining a sample-barcoded 5' primer with a J-beta primer mix, a second PCR ran for about 7 to 11 cycles. TCRdb re-derived calls from the 5' RACE reads in MiXCR, one entry per CDR3 protein. The table lists about 1.6 million distinct CDR3 sequences, almost 35% of them singletons. Sequences were obtained from blood. Receptors originate from a woman aged 25 to 39 in good health.

This clonotype has more than one count but fewer than ten. J is TRBJ2-7 and V is TRBV15, with 12 positions matching TRBD2. Trimming removed 0 bases from V and 9 bases from J; junction bases left unmatched: 6. Per the germline V gene, CDR1 is LNHNV and CDR2 is YYDKDF (reference sequence). The CDR3 covers 15 residues. CDR3 DNA sequence: TGTGCCACCAGCAGAGATCTAGCGGGAGGGCCGGGGCAGTACTTC. Translated: CATSRDLAGGPGQYF.

This sequence joins TRBV4-1 and TRBJ1-1; no firm D call. CDR1 is MGHRA, CDR2 YSYEKL, per germline. The V end was cut by 2 bases, the J end by 1 base, with 14 bases between. This CDR3 has 16 amino acids. DNA of the CDR3: TGCGCCAGCAGCCAAACGGACCCGGTCAGGAACACTGAAGCTTTCTTT. This codes for CASSQTDPVRNTEAFF.

This clonotype was seen ten or more times. This rearrangement joins TRBV6-5 to TRBJ2-5; no definite D call. V was shortened by 2 bases and J by 5 bases, with 6 bases between the two germline ends. The length of the CDR3 is 12 residues. Germline CDR1 is MNHEY and CDR2 is SVGAGI. The CDR3 is CASSYAGETQYF. CDR3 nucleotide sequence: TGTGCCAGCAGTTACGCCGGGGAGACCCAGTACTTC.

A single count supports this clonotype. Being one base from a much bigger clone, this may be a read error. The CDR3 sequence is CASSQFESGVYNEQFF. In DNA form, the CDR3 reads TGCGCCAGCAGCCAGTTCGAGAGTGGGGTATACAATGAGCAGTTCTTC. The rearrangement joins TRBV4-1 to TRBJ2-1; D is unresolved. The length of the CDR3 is 16 residues. The germline V gene has CDR1 MGHRA and CDR2 YSYEKL. V gave up 3 bases and J gave up 4 bases, with 16 bases separating them.

This clonotype was recorded a few times. The genes are TRBV20-1 and TRBJ1-2; 7 nucleotides match TRBD1. The CDR3 totals 13 residues. Looked up from germline, CDR1 is DFQATT and CDR2 is SNEGSKA (reference sequence). The J segment lost 2 bases and the V segment lost 6 bases, leaving 6 bases of the junction unmatched. CDR3 region: CSAQQGKNYGYTF. CDR3 in DNA: TGCAGTGCCCAACAGGGGAAAAACTATGGCTACACCTTC.

Only a few counts were recorded for this clonotype. The rearrangement joins TRBV5-1 to TRBJ2-1; D might be TRBD2 (5 bases). Trimming removed 0 bases from V and 7 bases from J, with 11 bases in between. Germline lookup yields CDR1 SGHRS and CDR2 YFSETQ. CDR3 length: 14 residues. The CDR3 reads CASSLAGLFNEQFF. DNA for the CDR3: TGCGCCAGCAGCTTGGCTGGACTGTTTAATGAGCAGTTCTTC.

The chain has TRBV3-1 and TRBJ2-1; TRBD2 matches 9 bases. Germline V gene sequence: CDR1 LGHDT, CDR2 YNNKEL (reference sequence). With V trimmed by 4 bases and J by 7 bases, 8 bases remained unmatched. The CDR3 is 15 amino acids. This CDR3 reads CASSPRLAVVNEQFF. The CDR3 coding sequence is TGTGCCAGCAGCCCTCGACTAGCGGTAGTGAATGAGCAGTTCTTC.

The chain joins TRBV5-4 to TRBJ2-5; perhaps TRBD1 as D (6 bases). Germline V lookup: CDR1 SGHNT, CDR2 YYREEE (reference sequence). CDR3 length: 16 residues. V was trimmed by 2 bases and J by 5 bases, leaving 19 bases between them. As DNA, the CDR3 is TGTGCCAGCAGCTTATTGAAGGGCAGGGGCGAGGAGACCCAGTACTTC. Its translation is CASSLLKGRGEETQYF.

This chain links TRBV7-9 with TRBJ1-1; 11 bases match TRBD1. The CDR3 is 15 residues long. Trimming cost V 2 bases and J 10 bases; bases outside gene matches: 9. CDR1 is SEHNR, CDR2 FQNEAQ, per germline (reference sequence). CDR3 region: CASSLTGQGAGRAFF. CDR3 nucleotides: TGTGCCAGCAGCTTAACAGGACAGGGGGCTGGACGAGCTTTCTTT.

The chain links TRBV7-2 to TRBJ1-1, with no clear D. The CDR3 sequence is 12 residues long. CDR1 and CDR2 (germline): SGHTA, FQGNSA. V shed 5 bases and J shed 6 bases, with 10 bases lying between them. The CDR3 sequence is CASSPFDAEAFF. CDR3 in DNA: TGTGCCAGCAGCCCCTTCGACGCTGAAGCTTTCTTT.

V is TRBV18 and J is TRBJ2-5; D might be TRBD2 (6 bases). V was trimmed by 6 bases and J by 5 bases, leaving 16 bases between them. This CDR3 comprises 14 residues. The germline CDR1 and CDR2 sequences are KGHSH and LQKENI. CDR3 sequence reads: CASSFLTSRETQYF. As DNA, the CDR3 is TGTGCCAGCTCTTTCCTAACTAGCAGGGAGACCCAGTACTTC.

The rearrangement uses TRBV5-8 and TRBJ2-1, with TRBD1 identical over 10 bases. The germline gives CDR1 SGHTS, CDR2 YDEGEE. J was trimmed by 9 bases and V by 4 bases; bases with no gene match: 10. This CDR3 has 15 amino acids. The CDR3 bases are TGTGCCAGCAGCCCCGAGGTCGGGGACAGGGGTGAGCAGTTCTTC. Amino acids: CASSPEVGDRGEQFF. Together with reference TRBV5-8 and TRBJ2-1, the CDR3 gives the full variable domain: EAGVTQSPTHLIKTRGQQATLRCSPISGHTSVYWYQQALGLGLQFLLWYDEGEERNRGNFPPRFSGRQFPNYSSELNVNALELEDSALYLCASSPEVGDRGEQFFGPGTRLTVL.

This chain links TRBV7-2 with TRBJ2-4; 9 nucleotides align to TRBD2. The J segment lost 6 bases and the V segment lost 4 bases, leaving 10 bases of the junction unmatched. The CDR3 extends over 16 amino acids. Germline V CDR1 and CDR2: SGHTA, FQGNSA. The CDR3: CASSSQAGGRGNIQYF. As DNA, the CDR3 is TGTGCCAGCAGCTCGCAGGCGGGGGGGCGGGGAAACATTCAGTACTTC.

The sample holds a few counts of this clonotype. The chain carries TRBV7-9 and TRBJ1-1; D is unclear. The CDR3 covers 16 residues. Germline CDR1 SEHNR, CDR2 FQNEAQ (reference sequence). The germline V and J ends were trimmed by 2 bases and 1 base, with 14 bases remaining between them. Written as DNA, the CDR3 is TGTGCCAGCAGCTTATTTCTAAGGCAGACGAACACTGAAGCTTTCTTT. Its translation: CASSLFLRQTNTEAFF.

The chain couples TRBV20-1 to TRBJ1-1; D ambiguous. In germline, CDR1 is DFQATT, CDR2 SNEGSKA (reference sequence). The CDR3 is 12 residues long. Trimming left V 3 bases short and J 8 bases short, with 13 bases between. The CDR3 coding sequence is TGCAGTGCTAGGCCCACCGTTTGGGAAGCTTTCTTT. It yields the protein CSARPTVWEAFF.

The chain is built from TRBV28 and TRBJ1-2; TRBD1 matches at 9 bases. The length of the CDR3 is 15 residues. V shed 5 bases and J 2 bases; nucleotides not matched to a gene: 6. Per germline, CDR1 MDHEN and CDR2 SYDVKM. Written as DNA, the CDR3 is TGTGCCAGCAGTCACACCGGGACAGGGAACTATGGCTACACCTTC. Amino acids: CASSHTGTGNYGYTF.

V and J are TRBV4-1 and TRBJ2-1; 7 nucleotides agree with TRBD1. V shed 0 bases, J shed 0 bases, and the junction held 8 bases outside the gene matches. The length of the CDR3 is 18 residues. Germline lookup yields CDR1 MGHRA and CDR2 YSYEKL. The CDR3 DNA reads TGCGCCAGCAGCCAAGAACGCCGAGAGGGGGCCTCCTACAATGAGCAGTTCTTC. Translation gives CASSQERREGASYNEQFF.

This clonotype was observed a few times. The chain uses TRBV7-9 and TRBJ2-5; TRBD2 might be the D (6 bases). The germline V and J ends were trimmed by 5 bases and 7 bases, with 14 bases remaining between them. Germline CDR1 and CDR2: SEHNR and FQNEAQ (reference sequence). This CDR3 has 13 amino acids. The CDR3 loop is CASSGTSEGTQYF. In DNA form, the CDR3 reads TGTGCCAGCAGCGGGACTTCCGAGGGGACCCAGTACTTC. The whole variable domain, filled in from reference TRBV7-9 and TRBJ2-5, reads DTGVSQNPRHKITKRGQNVTFRCDPISEHNRLYWYRQTLGQGPEFLTYFQNEAQLEKSRLLSDRFSAERPKGSFSTLEIQRTEQGDSAMYLCASSGTSEGTQYFGPGTRLLVL.

This clonotype was observed a handful of times. The chain links TRBV7-8 to TRBJ1-5; D not certain. V was trimmed by 5 bases and J by 3 bases, leaving 14 bases between them. The CDR3 totals 15 residues. The germline V gene encodes CDR1 SGHVS and CDR2 FQNEAQ. CDR3 DNA: TGTGCCAGCAGCGCAGGATCAGTGAACAATCAGCCCCAGCATTTT. This codes for CASSAGSVNNQPQHF.

The chain couples TRBV13 to TRBJ2-4; 12 bases are a match to TRBD2. The J call may not be correct, given that the DNA end is closer to TRBJ2-7. The CDR3 extends over 15 amino acids. Germline V gives CDR1 PRHDT, CDR2 FYEKMQ (reference sequence). The CDR3 loop is CASSFGTSGFYEQYF. As DNA, the CDR3 is TGTGCCAGCAGCTTCGGGACTAGCGGGTTCTACGAGCAGTACTTC.

The V call is TRBV28, the J call TRBJ2-1; possible D gene TRBD2, 6 bases. Germline-derived CDR1 and CDR2 are MDHEN and SYDVKM. Trimming took off 1 base at V and 0 bases at J, with 13 bases between the two ends. This CDR3 is 17 amino acids long. The CDR3 protein is CASSLFGTSDSYNEQFF. The CDR3 DNA follows: TGTGCCAGCAGTTTATTCGGGACTTCCGACTCCTACAATGAGCAGTTCTTC.

The sample holds a few counts of this clonotype. The chain is built from TRBV20-1 and TRBJ1-2; 9 nucleotides agree with TRBD1. The CDR3 has 17 residues. With 1 base clipped from V and 4 bases from J, the junction kept 13 bases outside the gene matches. Germline loops: CDR1 DFQATT, CDR2 SNEGSKA (reference sequence). The DNA for the CDR3 is TGCAGTGCTAGAGTGGACAGGGGCTTTGGGATGGGCTATGGCTACACCTTC. It specifies CSARVDRGFGMGYGYTF.

This clonotype has just one count. One end of the junction fails to match germline, which may point to a read error. The genes are TRBV10-1 and TRBJ1-4; D possibly corresponds to TRBD1 (6 bases). The CDR3 spans 15 residues. In germline, CDR1 is WNHNN, CDR2 SYGVQD (reference sequence). Here the CDR3 reads CARSENRELGWELFF. CDR3 bases: TGCGCCCGCAGTGAGAACAGGGAGTTAGGGTGGGAACTGTTTTTT.

This clonotype came up a few times. The chain links TRBV20-1 to TRBJ2-6; 9 nucleotides line up with TRBD1. Germline CDR1 is DFQATT and CDR2 is SNEGSKA (reference sequence). CDR3 length equals 17 residues. Germline trimming cut 0 bases from V and 2 bases from J; bases unmatched to any gene: 5. The CDR3 reads CSAREGTGGAGANVLTF. DNA of the CDR3: TGCAGTGCTAGAGAAGGTACAGGGGGCGCTGGGGCCAACGTCCTGACTTTC.

This clonotype turned up a few times. The CDR3 DNA reads TGTGCCATCAGGCCAGGGGACCACGAGCAGTACTTC. It translates to CAIRPGDHEQYF. The rearrangement joins TRBV10-3 to TRBJ2-7; D is possibly TRBD1 (6 bases). Between the trimmed V and J ends, which lost 6 bases and 5 bases, there was a span of 11 bases. Germline V CDR1 and CDR2: ENHRY, SYGVKD. CDR3 size: 12 residues.